The source of this T cell receptor (beta chain) is a study of neurological immune-mediated disorders. Notes on the study in general: Subjects shared no identical expanded-clone CDR3 amino acid sequences, suggesting private TCR-beta repertoires in all groups.

5'RACE with 10-nucleotide random UMIs produced the cDNA. TCRdb itself ran the 5' RACE reads through MiXCR, one entry per CDR3 protein. This sample carries around 69,000 distinct CDR3 sequences, roughly 10% of them seen once, and the ten largest clones take around a tenth. Time point here: longitudinal time-point 1 (baseline). Deletions cut 3 bases from V and 1 base from J, with 13 bases between. The germline V gene encodes CDR1 SNHLY and CDR2 FYNNEI. The CDR3 runs 15 residues. With regard to this clonotype: The antigen remains unidentified.

Specimen: PBMCs. The TCR was taken from a man aged 25 to 40 in good health. The chain has TRBV2 and TRBJ2-7; D is ambiguous. CDR3 coding DNA: TGTGCCAGCAGTGATGCGCAGGTTCTTTCCTACGAGCAGTACTTC. It encodes CASSDAQVLSYEQYF.